The 13 T cell receptor beta chains presented below share a single source sample, sequenced in a study of T cells after yellow fever vaccination. MiXCR, applied by TCRdb to the 5' RACE reads, yields one record per CDR3 protein. This sample carries a few hundred thousand distinct CDR3 sequences, 17% of them seen once, and the ten largest clones take around a sixth. This sample comprised PBMCs, obtained less than 6 days after the first yellow fever vaccination. These TCRs come from a man younger than 35 who received the YFV17D yellow fever vaccine.

The genes are TRBV20-1 and TRBJ2-3; 7 positions agree with TRBD2. Germline V gene lookup returns CDR1 DFQATT and CDR2 SNEGSKA (reference sequence). The CDR3 consists of 14 residues. The V segment lost 3 bases and the J segment 4 bases; nucleotides outside the gene matches: 7. CDR3 sequence (DNA): TGCAGTGCTAGGACTCGGGGGGACGCAGATACGCAGTATTTT. This encodes CSARTRGDADTQYF.

This clonotype was seen at least ten times. The chain is built from TRBV6-5 and TRBJ2-5; 7 positions match TRBD2. V shed 0 bases and J 4 bases; nucleotides not matched to a gene: 5. The CDR3 spans 15 residues. CDR1 and CDR2 (germline): MNHEY, SVGAGI. The CDR3 reads CASSYSGGEGETQYF. CDR3 DNA sequence: TGTGCCAGCAGTTACTCTGGGGGGGAAGGAGAGACCCAGTACTTC.

The chain has TRBV2 and TRBJ2-1; D not certain. V was trimmed by 1 base and J by 3 bases, leaving 4 bases between them. Germline V CDR1 and CDR2: SNHLY, FYNNEI. The CDR3 has 13 residues. CDR3 region: CASSEGVYNEQFF. The DNA of the CDR3 is TGTGCCAGCAGTGAAGGCGTCTACAATGAGCAGTTCTTC.

The chain has TRBV4-3 and TRBJ1-3; D perhaps matches TRBD1 (5 bases). CDR1 and CDR2 (germline): LGHNA, YSLEER. V was trimmed by 2 bases and J by 0 bases, leaving 11 bases between them. The CDR3 spans 16 residues. The CDR3 DNA sequence: TGCGCCAGCAGCCAACCTGGGACCGTCTCTGGAAACACCATATATTTT. It translates to CASSQPGTVSGNTIYF.

This clonotype turned up a few times. The V call is TRBV29-1, the J call TRBJ1-1, with D maybe TRBD1 (5 bases). Per the germline V gene, CDR1 is SQVTM and CDR2 is ANQGSEA. The ends were cut back, 5 bases at V and 5 bases at J, with 18 bases in the middle. This CDR3 spans 14 amino acids. In DNA, the CDR3 is TGCAGCGTTTACACACAGGACCGCGGGACTGAAGCTTTCTTT. Translation gives CSVYTQDRGTEAFF.

This chain connects TRBV6-2 or TRBV6-3 to TRBJ2-7, with 8 bases identical to TRBD1. The CDR3 runs to 12 residues. Germline V gene lookup returns CDR1 MNHEY and CDR2 SVGEGT. Losses at the gene ends were 5 bases for V and 6 bases for J; bases not matched to a gene: 3. CDR3 region: CASSATGVEQYV. The DNA for the CDR3 is TGTGCCAGCAGTGCGACAGGGGTCGAGCAGTACGTC.

The CDR3 DNA follows: TGCAGCGTTGGGACGGGCTACGAGCAGTACTTC. Protein: CSVGTGYEQYF. This rearrangement joins TRBV29-1 to TRBJ2-7; D gene unclear. The length of the CDR3 is 11 residues. V lost 4 bases to trimming and J lost 3 bases, with 7 bases between them. Germline CDR1 SQVTM, CDR2 ANQGSEA.

This clonotype occurred a few times. The chain has TRBV6-5 and TRBJ1-1; 8 nucleotides match TRBD1. This CDR3 region has 14 residues. Germline V gives CDR1 MNHEY, CDR2 SVGAGI. The ends lost 6 bases at V and 2 bases at J; junction bases unmatched: 5. CDR3 DNA: TGTGCCAGCAGATATACAGGGGGAAACACTGAAGCTTTCTTT. Its translation: CASRYTGGNTEAFF.

The table lists this clonotype with a few counts. The chain recombines TRBV5-1 with TRBJ2-1, with TRBD2 matching over 14 bases. This CDR3 spans 16 amino acids. V lost 4 bases to trimming and J lost 2 bases; unmatched junction nucleotides: 2. The germline gives CDR1 SGHRS, CDR2 YFSETQ. CDR3: CASSRGLAGAYNEQFF. The CDR3 DNA reads as TGCGCCAGCAGCCGGGGACTAGCGGGAGCCTACAATGAGCAGTTCTTC.

This chain links TRBV7-9 with TRBJ2-2; D gene unclear. The germline V gene encodes CDR1 SEHNR and CDR2 FQNEAQ (reference sequence). V dropped 7 bases and J dropped 3 bases, with 12 bases sitting between them. CDR3 length: 14 residues. CDR3 in amino acids: CASKAQPDTGELFF. CDR3 sequence (DNA): TGTGCCAGCAAGGCACAGCCGGACACCGGGGAGCTGTTTTTT.

The chain is built from TRBV29-1 and TRBJ2-1, with 7 bases matching TRBD1. Germline V gene sequence: CDR1 SQVTM, CDR2 ANQGSEA. V lost 1 base to trimming and J lost 2 bases; unmatched junction nucleotides: 5. The CDR3 contains 15 residues. For the CDR3, the DNA is TGCAGCGTTGAAGGGAGACAGGGTACCTACAATGAGCAGTTCTTC. Translated, it gives CSVEGRQGTYNEQFF.

This clonotype occurred a few times. V is TRBV5-5 and J is TRBJ1-2; a possible D gene is TRBD1 (5 bases). The CDR3 sequence is 16 residues long. Trimming took 6 bases from V and 5 from J, leaving 23 bases between them. Germline V lookup: CDR1 SGHKS, CDR2 YYEKEE (reference sequence). The CDR3 sequence: CASTPTPGRSIYGYTF. CDR3 in DNA: TGTGCCAGCACCCCTACCCCGGGACGCAGCATTTATGGCTACACCTTC. Supplemented by reference TRBV5-5 and TRBJ1-2, the full variable domain reads DAGVTQSPTHLIKTRGQQVTLRCSPISGHKSVSWYQQVLGQGPQFIFQYYEKEERGRGNFPDRFSARQFPNYSSELNVNALLLGDSALYLCASTPTPGRSIYGYTFGSGTRLTVV.

This clonotype was seen a handful of times. This CDR3 is CASSQDSDSPLHF. The CDR3 DNA is TGCGCCAGCAGCCAAGACAGCGATTCACCCCTCCACTTT. V gene TRBV4-1 combines with J gene TRBJ1-6; D not certain. V shed 0 bases and J shed 8 bases, with 5 bases lying between them. Germline assignment: CDR1 MGHRA and CDR2 YSYEKL. The CDR3 is 13 amino acids.